This T cell receptor (beta chain) was captured by sequencing in a study of early T cells in non-severe SARS-CoV-2 infection. About the study: Bulk RNA isolated from unsorted whole blood underwent sequencing; chains were not paired. Findings and caveats of the study: Anti-spike CD8 specificities were favored by VDJdb matching, whose results missed private and CD4 specificities.

Points on this clonotype: Its antigen is unidentified.

In the library, individual cDNA molecules carried attached unique molecular identifiers. One entry per CDR3 protein, called by TCRdb with MiXCR from the 5' RACE reads. The sample consists of tens of thousands of distinct CDR3 sequences, 12% of them appearing once. Between the trimmed V and J ends, which lost 5 bases and 8 bases, there was a span of 12 bases. Germline-derived CDR1 and CDR2 are MNHEY and SMNVEV (reference sequence). The CDR3 runs 13 residues. The V gene is TRBV27, the J gene TRBJ2-2; no reliable D call. The sample was whole blood, taken at baseline. The sequence derives from an adult who was a healthcare worker with PCR-confirmed SARS-CoV-2 infection or an uninfected control (not recorded which). The donor label of this sample is uncertain. Here the CDR3 DNA reads TGTGCCAGCAGTACCCTACCTGGGGGGGAGCTGTTTTTT. The encoded protein is CASSTLPGGELFF.